Described below is a single T cell receptor beta chain sequence and its context. Its specificity is unknown. This sample was taken from a study of vaccination effects on CD4 cells after COVID-19. ViraFEST assay sequencing came after antigen-specific CD4+ T cells were expanded with viral peptide pools. The culture ran for around nine days before CD4+ T cells were isolated. Each participant was administered two doses of either the BNT162b2 or the mRNA-1273 vaccine. The assay was immunoSEQ multiplex PCR, and TCRdb's table has in-frame clones only and misses some. This table holds around 29,000 clones, approximately 71% found once. Germline values: CDR1 KGHDR, CDR2 SFDVKD. This CDR3 contains 14 residues. The trim removed 5 bases at V and 5 bases at J, leaving 5 bases unmatched.

This clonotype was sampled from a human donor who received a COVID-19 vaccine. This specimen consisted of CD4+ T cells from PBMCs cultured with HCoV-NL63 spike peptides, obtained after COVID-19 vaccination. The rearrangement joins TRBV24-1 to TRBJ1-5; TRBD1 agrees at 7 bases. CDR3 residues: CATSATGDHQPQHF. The CDR3 DNA reads TGTGCCACCAGTGCTACAGGGGACCATCAGCCCCAGCATTTT.